These T cell receptor beta chains were read from a single sample in a study of blood T cell repertoires in COVID-19. The assay was immunoSEQ multiplex PCR, and TCRdb's table has in-frame clones only and misses some. The table shows some 260,000 clones, with around 90% occurring only once. Sequenced sample: peripheral blood. These receptors all come from a woman between 65 and 79 years old with COVID-19, enrolled during active disease. Each CDR3 is given with its conserved first and last residue. D genes are given only for firm matches. Not all rows give a size; the values are once, few, many and, for expanded clones, a class.

j_call	d_call	clone_size	v_call	cdr3_nt	cdr3_aa
TRBJ2-1	TRBD2	-	TRBV15	TGTGCCACCAGCAGGAGACTAGCGGGGGACAATGAGCAGTTCTTC	CATSRRLAGDNEQFF
TRBJ2-7	-	once	TRBV3-1/TRBV3-2	TGTGCCAGCAGCCAGGGGCCGGGCTCCAGCTCCTACGAGCAGTACTTC	CASSQGPGSSSYEQYF
TRBJ2-5	-	-	TRBV28	TGTGCCAGCAGTGTCACGGACAGAACACAAGAGACCCAGTACTTC	CASSVTDRTQETQYF
TRBJ1-4	-	-	TRBV29-1	TGCAGCGCCCTATCGGGGACTAATGAAAAACTGTTTTTT	CSALSGTNEKLFF
TRBJ1-6	-	few	TRBV9	TGTGCCAGCAGCGCCCGGGACAAATCGAATTCACCCCTCCACTTT	CASSARDKSNSPLHF
TRBJ1-1	-	-	TRBV6-5	TGTGCCAGCAGACCCCATGAACAGGCGAACACTGAAGCTTTCTTT	CASRPHEQANTEAFF
TRBJ1-5	TRBD1	-	TRBV28	TGTGCCAGCAGTGAACAGGGGGCTCAGCCCCAGCATTTT	CASSEQGAQPQHF
TRBJ1-1	-	once	TRBV18	TGTGCCAGCTCAGAGGCAATGAACACTGAAGCTTTCTTT	CASSEAMNTEAFF
TRBJ2-5	TRBD1	-	TRBV6-1	TGTGCCAGCAGTGAATTGAGGGACAGTTACCAAGAGACCCAGTACTTC	CASSELRDSYQETQYF
TRBJ2-7	-	-	TRBV6-5	TGTGCCAGCAACCCAGACGGGGGTAGGTACGAGCAGTACTTC	CASNPDGGRYEQYF
TRBJ2-3	-	-	TRBV9	TGTGCCAGCAGCGTAGGCGTGGGCACAGATACGCAGTATTTT	CASSVGVGTDTQYF
TRBJ1-2	-	once	TRBV28	TGTGCCAGCAGGCCGACCCTACCCGGTTCGGGGGGCTACACCTTC	CASRPTLPGSGGYTF
TRBJ1-1	-	-	TRBV30	TGTGCCTGGAGTAGGGTTTTTGGGGGCGACACTGAAGCTTTCTTT	CAWSRVFGGDTEAFF
TRBJ2-2	-	once	TRBV5-1	TGCGCCAGCAGCCCGGCTGGCGGGACCCCAACCACCGGGGAGCTGTTTTTT	CASSPAGGTPTTGELFF
TRBJ2-5	-	-	TRBV5-1	TGCGCCAGCAGCTTAGGGAGCAGGGGTGAGGAGACCCAGTACTTC	CASSLGSRGEETQYF
TRBJ2-7	TRBD2	-	TRBV7-9	TGTGCCAGCAGCCCCGGGGGCGGGAGGGTATGGTACGAGCAGTACTTC	CASSPGGGRVWYEQYF
TRBJ1-2	TRBD1	once	TRBV19	TGTGCCAGTAGGGGACAGGGGAGGGCTAACTATGGCTACACCTTC	CASRGQGRANYGYTF
TRBJ2-7	TRBD2	-	TRBV27	TGTGCCACCGGGACTAGCGGGTCCTACGAGCAGTACTTC	CATGTSGSYEQYF
TRBJ1-2	TRBD1	-	TRBV2	TGTGCCAGCAGTGATGGACAGGGCGGGGGCTACACCTTC	CASSDGQGGGYTF
TRBJ1-3	TRBD1	-	TRBV28	TGTGCCAGCAGTCTAACAGGGGTCTCTGGAAACACCATATATTTT	CASSLTGVSGNTIYF
TRBJ1-1	-	few	TRBV4-1	TGCGCCAGCAGCCAATCCGTCAGCGGGGGAACTGAAGCTTTCTTT	CASSQSVSGGTEAFF
TRBJ1-5	-	once	TRBV3-1/TRBV3-2	TGTGCCAGCGGGGCTTGGACGGGTCAGCCCCAGCATTTT	CASGAWTGQPQHF
TRBJ2-3	-	-	TRBV5-1	TGCGCCAGCAGCTTGGACTCGACAGATACGCAGTATTTT	CASSLDSTDTQYF
TRBJ2-2	TRBD2	-	TRBV6-6	TGTGCCAGCAGTTACCGGCGGGAGGGCACCGGGGAGCTGTTTTTT	CASSYRREGTGELFF
TRBJ2-1	TRBD2	-	TRBV2	TGTGCCAGCAGCCGCAGGACTAGCGGGGGAGGTGAGCAGTTCTTC	CASSRRTSGGGEQFF
TRBJ2-7	-	-	TRBV14	TGTGCCAGCAGCCAAGTTTCCAGGGTTAACGAGCAGTACTTC	CASSQVSRVNEQYF
TRBJ2-1	TRBD1	-	TRBV25-1	TGTGCCAGCAGTGACCGAGACAGGGTTTCCTACAATGAGCAGTTCTTC	CASSDRDRVSYNEQFF
TRBJ1-3	-	many	TRBV21-1	TGTGCCAGCAGCAACTTGAGACAGTCTGGAAACACCATATATTTT	CASSNLRQSGNTIYF
TRBJ1-1	-	-	TRBV5-1	TGCGCCAGCAGCTTTAAGGGGTTAGAGAACACTGAAGCTTTCTTT	CASSFKGLENTEAFF
TRBJ2-1	TRBD1	-	TRBV19	TGTGCCAGTAAACGCAGGGGACAGGCCCAAAATGAGCAGTTCTTC	CASKRRGQAQNEQFF
TRBJ2-3	TRBD2	once	TRBV2	TGTGCCAGCATCAAAAACTCAGGTGTCCTAGCGGCATCAGATACGCAGTATTTT	CASIKNSGVLAASDTQYF
TRBJ2-7	-	-	TRBV11-3	TGTGCCAGCAGCTTAGATGGAGCCCCCGGGACACACGTCTACGAGCAGTACTTC	CASSLDGAPGTHVYEQYF
TRBJ1-6	TRBD1	-	TRBV30	TGTGCCTGGAGTCCGGGACAGGGTGGATCACCCCTCCACTTT	CAWSPGQGGSPLHF
TRBJ2-5	TRBD1	-	TRBV11-3	TGTGCCAGCAGCCCAAAGGGGGCGGGTCAGGAGACCCAGTACTTC	CASSPKGAGQETQYF
TRBJ1-2	-	once	TRBV6-6	TGTGCCAGCAGTTACGGACAGAACTATGGCTACACCTTC	CASSYGQNYGYTF
TRBJ2-6	TRBD2	-	TRBV4-3	TGCGCCAGCAGCCAAAATCCTAAGGGACTAGCGATACACTCTGGGGCCAACGTCCTGACTTTC	CASSQNPKGLAIHSGANVLTF
TRBJ2-4	-	-	TRBV28	TGTGCCAGCAGTTTGTCCCCTCGGGGAAACATTCAGTACTTC	CASSLSPRGNIQYF